This T cell receptor (beta chain) was captured in a study of identical twins. TCRdb reprocessed the 5' RACE reads with MiXCR, giving one entry per CDR3 protein. The repertoire holds some 300,000 distinct CDR3 sequences, with approximately 13% as singletons. Germline V gives CDR1 SGDLS, CDR2 YYNGEE. V lost 0 bases, J lost 2 bases, and 15 bases lay in between. The CDR3 has 17 amino acids. The sample was also linked to a second study, of yellow fever vaccine responses in identical twins.

Sequencing used CD8+ T cells sorted from blood. This clonotype was obtained from a woman between 18 and 30 years old in good health. J is TRBJ2-1 and V is TRBV9; D not certain. The CDR3 DNA sequence: TGTGCCAGCAGCGTAGGACGCACGGGTAGACCCTACAATGAGCAGTTCTTC. It translates to CASSVGRTGRPYNEQFF.